Listed below are T cell receptor beta chains from one sample, sequenced in a study of CD8 T cells in Susac syndrome. TCRdb redid the calling of the immunoSEQ multiplex PCR reads with MiXCR, one entry per CDR3 protein. This sample has fewer than 300,000 distinct CDR3 sequences; around 83% occur once, and the top ten carry over 0.09%. Source material: CD8+ T cells from PBMCs. The receptors were gathered from a human donor with multiple sclerosis. The CDR3 runs from the conserved cysteine through the conserved F or W. A clone size is listed for some rows: how often the clone was seen (once, few, many), or a class if it is expanded.

v_gene,abundance,CDR3aa
TRBV27,-,CASSLSRTGSYGYTF
TRBV23-1,-,CASISRAGGLYEQYF
TRBV7-9,-,CASSFIPQETQYF
TRBV28,once,CASSFSPTGAQETQYF
TRBV27,-,CASSDSYSNQPQHF
TRBV12-3/TRBV12-4,-,CASRPAKNTEAFF
TRBV29-1,-,CSVVGGPGNTEAFF
TRBV6-4,-,CASSKGTFNEQFF
TRBV11-2,-,CASSFLASSYNEQFF
TRBV27,-,CASSKTSGRLWEQFF
TRBV25-1,-,CASATGGDTQYF
TRBV10-3,-,CAISFSGGTDTQYF
TRBV27,-,CASSAPGLDREQYF
TRBV19,-,CASSIGLLATYEQYF
TRBV7-6,-,CASGRPRVGGHEQFF
TRBV12-3/TRBV12-4,-,CASSLTPHNEQFF
TRBV25-1,-,CASTEGRGNIQYF
TRBV20-1,-,CSANPGAPSYEQYF
TRBV7-9,-,CASSLVSLAEQYF
TRBV19,few,CASVSVEGGPAGANVLTF
TRBV6-1,-,CCVGREQFF
TRBV28,-,CASRSQGGVPDTQYF
TRBV2,-,CASSEGPAPGETQYF
TRBV10-3,-,CAISESGRETQYF
TRBV29-1,-,CSVEGAAPDTQYF
TRBV20-1,-,CSATGTGTTGELFF
TRBV5-6,-,CASRQDREVYGYTF
TRBV24-1,-,CATGGTVYNEQFF
TRBV5-6,-,CASSETGAEAFF
TRBV9,-,CASSLSGGGTEAFF
TRBV7-2,-,CASSVGPLPLDEQFF
TRBV27,-,CASSFGLGASPLHF
TRBV12-3/TRBV12-4,-,CASSFPGPSNQPQHF
TRBV2,-,CASSGVVSYEQYF
TRBV20-1,-,CSARVLAGGYEQYF
TRBV12-3/TRBV12-4,-,CASRGQAQDTQYF
TRBV4-1,-,CASSQGLAGEEQYF
TRBV5-6,few,CASRALPISTDTQYF
TRBV5-1,many,CASSLQGANTEAFF
TRBV18,-,CASSDSGTGGYNEQFF
TRBV6-5,-,CASSRVTGAGEQYF
TRBV28,-,CASTQWAPQTYEQYF
TRBV5-6,-,CASSLALAGGPGELFF
TRBV24-1,-,CATSTWTSGRRAYEQYF
TRBV7-2,-,CASSLSPGWRTDTQYF
TRBV6-2/TRBV6-3,-,CASSPNPAYEQYF
TRBV20-1,-,CSARGGLADQETQYF
TRBV6-5,-,CASSYSRGIFTGELFF
TRBV12-3/TRBV12-4,-,CASSGGPGVNQPQHF
TRBV19,once,CASSISLDRGNYGYTF
TRBV14,-,CASSQAGDRDTQYF